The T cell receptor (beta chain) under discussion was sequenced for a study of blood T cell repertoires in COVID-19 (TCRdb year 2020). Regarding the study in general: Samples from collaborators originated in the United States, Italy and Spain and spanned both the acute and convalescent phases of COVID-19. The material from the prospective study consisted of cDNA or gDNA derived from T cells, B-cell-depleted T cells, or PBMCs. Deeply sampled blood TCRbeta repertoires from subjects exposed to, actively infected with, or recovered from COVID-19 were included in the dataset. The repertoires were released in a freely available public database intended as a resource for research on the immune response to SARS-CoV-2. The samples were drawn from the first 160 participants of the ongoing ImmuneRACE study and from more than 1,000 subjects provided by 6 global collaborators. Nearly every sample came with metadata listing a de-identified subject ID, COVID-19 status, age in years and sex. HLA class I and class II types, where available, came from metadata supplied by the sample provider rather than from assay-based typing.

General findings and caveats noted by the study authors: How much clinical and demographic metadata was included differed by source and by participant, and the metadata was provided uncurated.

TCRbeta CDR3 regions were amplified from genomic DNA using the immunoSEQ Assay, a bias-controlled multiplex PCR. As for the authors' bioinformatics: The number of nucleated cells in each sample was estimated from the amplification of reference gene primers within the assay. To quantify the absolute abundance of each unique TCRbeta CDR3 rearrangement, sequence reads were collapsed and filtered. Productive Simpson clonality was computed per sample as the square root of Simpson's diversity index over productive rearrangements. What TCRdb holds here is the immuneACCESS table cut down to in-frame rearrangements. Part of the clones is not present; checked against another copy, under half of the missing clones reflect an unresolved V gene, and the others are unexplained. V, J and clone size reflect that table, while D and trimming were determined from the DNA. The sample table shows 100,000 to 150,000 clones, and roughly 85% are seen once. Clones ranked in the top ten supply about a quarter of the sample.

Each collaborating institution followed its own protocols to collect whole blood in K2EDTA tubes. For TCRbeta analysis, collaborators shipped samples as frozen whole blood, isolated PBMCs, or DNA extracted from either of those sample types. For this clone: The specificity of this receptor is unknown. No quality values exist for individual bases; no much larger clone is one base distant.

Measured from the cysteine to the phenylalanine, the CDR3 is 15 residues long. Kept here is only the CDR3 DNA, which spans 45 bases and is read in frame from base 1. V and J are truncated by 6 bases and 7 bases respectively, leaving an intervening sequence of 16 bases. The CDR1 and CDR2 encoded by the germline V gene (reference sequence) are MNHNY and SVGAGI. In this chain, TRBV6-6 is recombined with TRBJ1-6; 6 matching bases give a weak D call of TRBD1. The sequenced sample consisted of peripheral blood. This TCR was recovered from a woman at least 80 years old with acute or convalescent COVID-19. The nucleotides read TGTGCCAGCAGGCGAGGGGGGAGATTAAATTCACCCCTCCACTTT. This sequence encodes CASRRGGRLNSPLHF.